These T cell receptor beta chains were read from a single sample in a study of T cells expressing NK-cell markers. TCRdb processed the 5' RACE reads again and assigns one entry to each CDR3 protein, with no DNA. Here the sample table reports around 550,000 distinct CDR3 sequences. Sequenced sample: blood T cells: a sorted CD56 or NKG2C T cell subset, CD4+ or CD8+ T cells, or bulk PBMC T cells (not recorded which). The receptors originated from a young man in good health. The CDR3 runs from the conserved cysteine through the conserved F or W.

V gene	J gene	CDR3 protein
TRBV6-1	TRBJ1-2	CASSPPGGYTF
TRBV7-3	TRBJ2-1	CASSRGRRDEQFF
TRBV7-6	TRBJ2-2	CASSNFIAGELFF
TRBV20-1	TRBJ1-4	CSASTGANEKLFF
TRBV2	TRBJ2-1	CASWSGTGGFDEQFF
TRBV27	TRBJ2-4	CASRSVLAKNIQYF
TRBV10-3	TRBJ2-3	CAISEPSTSSPDTQYF
TRBV7-8	TRBJ2-1	CASSLGGLADNEQFF
TRBV10-3	TRBJ2-3	CANLDYSTDTQYF
TRBV12-3/TRBV12-4	TRBJ2-5	CASSDTGTSGSGAQYF
TRBV6-4	TRBJ2-1	CASSTLAGSWNEQFF
TRBV6-5	TRBJ2-2	CASSYSTPRQGTGTGELFF
TRBV6-5	TRBJ2-1	CASSYSKWLAGGPYNEQFF
TRBV5-1	TRBJ1-5	CASSLGGGLSNQPQHF
TRBV5-1	TRBJ2-1	CASSFSLAGGNNEQFF
TRBV7-6	TRBJ2-1	CASSLPRSNEQFF
TRBV2	TRBJ2-3	CASSDGTSGYTDTQYF
TRBV28	TRBJ2-1	CASSLVRGGRSEQFF
TRBV29-1	TRBJ1-1	CSAGTVTEAFF
TRBV11-2	TRBJ2-3	CASSVGVAPITDTQYF
TRBV20-1	TRBJ2-2	CSAATDTGELFF
TRBV20-1	TRBJ2-7	CSARPVDSRGYYEQYF
TRBV28	TRBJ2-7	CASRDIFSYEQYF
TRBV12-3/TRBV12-4	TRBJ2-3	CASTREGPKDTQYF
TRBV20-1	TRBJ2-5	CSAKAPTQETQYF
TRBV5-1	TRBJ1-1	CASSLLSPGNTEAFF
TRBV27	TRBJ2-5	CASSASDRGRKETQYF
TRBV7-8	TRBJ2-7	CASSLPRNKRSSSYEQYF
TRBV27	TRBJ2-1	CASSLFAGQLYNEQFF
TRBV29-1	TRBJ2-3	CSVGVQASTDTQYF
TRBV5-1	TRBJ2-1	CASSLGFGTGVHNEQFF
TRBV25-1	TRBJ1-2	CASSQGQGVTNGYTF
TRBV12-3/TRBV12-4	TRBJ2-4	CASKTLAKNIQYF
TRBV7-9	TRBJ2-3	CASTGNSADTQYF
TRBV10-3	TRBJ1-2	CAISLGQGAVNINYGYTF
TRBV5-6	TRBJ2-3	CASSPTGLAGETQYF
TRBV12-3/TRBV12-4	TRBJ2-3	CASSTHTSYSTDTQYF
TRBV29-1	TRBJ2-7	CSVAPTIGPYEQYF
TRBV27	TRBJ2-1	CAAAEDGVAAFGNEQFF
TRBV6-5	TRBJ1-4	CASSSFPGGGEKLFF
TRBV5-1	TRBJ2-1	CASSLWTAENEQFF
TRBV4-3	TRBJ2-3	CASSRDGTDTQYF
TRBV10-3	TRBJ2-1	CAISLGGSDNEQFF
TRBV20-1	TRBJ2-3	CSARGGTSGPTDTQYF
TRBV5-1	TRBJ2-1	CASSFTGTGVPEQFF
TRBV7-9	TRBJ1-2	CASARGVDYGYTF
TRBV5-1	TRBJ2-2	CASSEAASGTSTGELFF
TRBV29-1	TRBJ2-5	CSTYGGGGGETQYF
TRBV10-3	TRBJ2-7	CATGLGNEQYF
TRBV6-1	TRBJ1-6	CASNVGPRSPLHF
TRBV5-1	TRBJ2-2	CASSQERAGLNTGELFF